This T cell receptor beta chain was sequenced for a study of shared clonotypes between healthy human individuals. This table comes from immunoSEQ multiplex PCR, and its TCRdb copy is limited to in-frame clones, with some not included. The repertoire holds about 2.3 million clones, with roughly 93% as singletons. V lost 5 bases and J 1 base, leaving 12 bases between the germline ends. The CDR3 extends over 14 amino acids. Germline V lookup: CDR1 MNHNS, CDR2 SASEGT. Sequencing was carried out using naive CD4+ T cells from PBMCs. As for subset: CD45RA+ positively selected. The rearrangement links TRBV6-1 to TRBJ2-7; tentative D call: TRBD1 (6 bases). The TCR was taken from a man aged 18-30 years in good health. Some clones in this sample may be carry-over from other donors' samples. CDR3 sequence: CASSNHRASYEQYF. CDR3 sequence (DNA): TGTGCCAGCAGTAACCACAGGGCATCCTACGAGCAGTACTTC.